These T cell receptor beta chains were read from a single sample in a study of CD4 T cells in relation to SARS-CoV-2 and coronaviruses. The method was immunoSEQ multiplex PCR; TCRdb's version includes in-frame clones alone and lacks a portion of them. The table has tens of thousands of clones, around 78% seen once. For these TCRs, the target antigens are not known. Material for sequencing was CD4+ T cells from PBMCs, cultured in vitro. These TCRs come from a human donor in good health. The CDR3 runs from the conserved cysteine through the conserved F or W. A D gene is named only where the DNA matches it firmly. Not every row has a clone size; where given, it reads once, few, many or a size class.

j_call clone_size d_call v_call cdr3_nt cdr3_aa
TRBJ2-1 . . TRBV11-3 TGTGCCAGCAGCTTAGGTTTAGGGCCCTACAATGAGCAGTTCTTC CASSLGLGPYNEQFF
TRBJ1-2 . TRBD1 TRBV7-9 TGTGCCAGCAGCCCCCTGACAGGGGACGCTGGGCCCCTCCGCGGCTACACCTTC CASSPLTGDAGPLRGYTF
TRBJ2-2 . . TRBV19 TGTGCCAGTAGTCGGCCCGGAGTGTTATCCGGGGAGCTGTTTTTT CASSRPGVLSGELFF
TRBJ2-6 . TRBD1 TRBV24-1 TGTGCCACCAGTGACGATCGGACAGGGGGCACTGGGGCCAACGTCCTGACTTTC CATSDDRTGGTGANVLTF
TRBJ1-1 . . TRBV6-5 TGTGCCAGCCGTCGGGGTTCTTTAGTTGAAGCTTTCTTT CASRRGSLVEAFF
TRBJ2-5 . TRBD2 TRBV14 TGTGCCAGCAGCCAGCTTAGAAGTGGACTAGCGGCCCAAGAGACCCAGTACTTC CASSQLRSGLAAQETQYF
TRBJ2-3 . . TRBV7-8 TGTGCCAGCAGCACCCTAGTTTATCGGGAGATAATAGATACGCAGTATTTT CASSTLVYREIIDTQYF
TRBJ2-1 . TRBD1 TRBV19 TGTGCCAGTAGTATAGATCACGGACAGGCTTCGGGAAATGAGCAGTTCTTC CASSIDHGQASGNEQFF
TRBJ2-1 . TRBD2 TRBV9 TGTGCCAGCAGCGTAGCTACGCGGGAGTATGATGAGCAGTTCTTC CASSVATREYDEQFF
TRBJ1-1 . TRBD1 TRBV28 TGTGCCAGCAGTACCTCACAGGGGATTACAGAGGTTTTCTTT CASSTSQGITEVFF
TRBJ2-5 . . TRBV20-1 TGCAGTGCTAGTTCGAGGGCAAACCGACAAGAGACCCAGTACTTC CSASSRANRQETQYF
TRBJ2-7 . . TRBV11-3 TGTGCCAGCAGCTCGGCTAGGGGTCACGAGCAGTACTTC CASSSARGHEQYF
TRBJ2-3 . . TRBV4-1 TGCGCCAGCAGCCAAGATGGGGCTTCAGGGTATGGCTCAGATACGCAGTATTTT CASSQDGASGYGSDTQYF
TRBJ1-5 medium-sized . TRBV24-1 TGTGCCACCAGTGATTCAAGAGGGGGTCAGCCCCAGCATTTT CATSDSRGGQPQHF